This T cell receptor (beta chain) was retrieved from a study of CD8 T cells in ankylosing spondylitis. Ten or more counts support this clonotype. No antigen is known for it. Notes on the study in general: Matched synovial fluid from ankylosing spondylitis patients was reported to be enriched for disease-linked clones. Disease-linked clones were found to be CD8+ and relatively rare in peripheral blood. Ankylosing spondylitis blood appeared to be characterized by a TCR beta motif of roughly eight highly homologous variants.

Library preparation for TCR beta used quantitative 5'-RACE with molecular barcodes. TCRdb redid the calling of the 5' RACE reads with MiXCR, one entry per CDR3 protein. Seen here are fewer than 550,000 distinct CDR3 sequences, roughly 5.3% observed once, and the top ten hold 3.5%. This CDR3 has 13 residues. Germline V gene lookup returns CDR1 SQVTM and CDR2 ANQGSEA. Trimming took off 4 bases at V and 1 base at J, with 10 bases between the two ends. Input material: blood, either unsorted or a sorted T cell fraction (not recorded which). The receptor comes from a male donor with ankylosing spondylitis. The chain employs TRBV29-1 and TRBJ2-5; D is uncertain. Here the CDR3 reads CSVGIVRQETQYF. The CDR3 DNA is TGCAGCGTTGGAATAGTCCGCCAAGAGACCCAGTACTTC.